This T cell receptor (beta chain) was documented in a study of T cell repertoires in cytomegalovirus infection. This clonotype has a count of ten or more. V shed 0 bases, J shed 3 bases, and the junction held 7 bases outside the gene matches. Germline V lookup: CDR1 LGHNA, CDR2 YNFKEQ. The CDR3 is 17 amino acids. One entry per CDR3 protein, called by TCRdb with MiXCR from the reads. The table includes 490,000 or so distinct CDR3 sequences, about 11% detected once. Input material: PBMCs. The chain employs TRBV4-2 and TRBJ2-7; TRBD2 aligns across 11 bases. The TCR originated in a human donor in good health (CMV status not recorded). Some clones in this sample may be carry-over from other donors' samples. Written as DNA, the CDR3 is TGTGCCAGCAGCCAAGAACTAGCGGGAGTGGGGTTCTACGAGCAGTACTTC. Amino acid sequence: CASSQELAGVGFYEQYF.